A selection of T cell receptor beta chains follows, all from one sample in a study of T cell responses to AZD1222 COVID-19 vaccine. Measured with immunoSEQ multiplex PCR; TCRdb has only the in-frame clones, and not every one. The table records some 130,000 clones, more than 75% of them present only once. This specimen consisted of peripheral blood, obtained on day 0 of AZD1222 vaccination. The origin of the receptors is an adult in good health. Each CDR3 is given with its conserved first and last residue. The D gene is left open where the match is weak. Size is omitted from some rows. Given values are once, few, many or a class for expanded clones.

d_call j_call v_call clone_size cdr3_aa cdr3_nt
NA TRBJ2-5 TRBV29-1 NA CSVSSRAQETQYF TGCAGCGTAAGCTCCCGGGCTCAAGAGACCCAGTACTTC
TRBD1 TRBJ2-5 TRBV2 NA CASGRGLDETQYF TGTGCCAGCGGTAGGGGGCTGGATGAGACCCAGTACTTC
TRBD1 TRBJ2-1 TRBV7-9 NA CASSHRDRGIMSYNEQFF TGTGCCAGCAGCCACCGGGACAGGGGAATTATGTCCTACAATGAGCAGTTCTTC
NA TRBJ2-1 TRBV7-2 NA CASSSRGLYNEQFF TGTGCCAGCAGCTCCCGGGGGCTCTACAATGAGCAGTTCTTC
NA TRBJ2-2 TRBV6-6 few CASSYIITGELFF TGTGCCAGCAGTTATATTATCACCGGGGAGCTGTTTTTT
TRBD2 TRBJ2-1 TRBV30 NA CAGTSAANNEQFF TGTGCCGGGACTAGCGCGGCGAACAATGAGCAGTTCTTC
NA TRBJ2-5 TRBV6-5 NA CASTDSGTQYF TGTGCCAGCACAGACAGCGGGACCCAGTACTTC
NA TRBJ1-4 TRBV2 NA CASSSRQDEKLFF TGTGCCAGCAGCTCGCGGCAGGATGAAAAACTGTTTTTT
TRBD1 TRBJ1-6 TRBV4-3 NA CASSPLPGQGSPLHF TGCGCCAGCAGCCCATTGCCGGGACAGGGGTCACCCCTCCACTTT
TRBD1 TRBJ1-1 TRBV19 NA CASSMGQSGIEAFF TGTGCCAGTAGTATGGGACAGTCCGGGATTGAAGCTTTCTTT
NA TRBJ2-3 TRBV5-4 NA CASSAPFGGTDTQYF TGTGCCAGCAGCGCACCCTTTGGAGGCACAGATACGCAGTATTTT
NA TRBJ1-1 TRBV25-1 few CASSGGSNTEAFF TGTGCCAGCAGTGGGGGGTCTAACACTGAAGCTTTCTTT
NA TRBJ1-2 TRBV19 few CASSIYYGGYTF TGTGCCAGTAGTATATATTATGGTGGCTACACCTTC
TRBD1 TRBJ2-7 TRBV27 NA CASSIRRGQQYF TGTGCCAGCAGTATACGCAGGGGGCAACAGTACTTC
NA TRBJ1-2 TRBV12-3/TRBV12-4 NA CASSDRPLSGYTF TGTGCCAGCAGTGACAGGCCTCTTTCTGGCTACACCTTC
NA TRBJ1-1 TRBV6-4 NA CASSPTDRNTEAFF TGTGCCAGCAGTCCTACGGACAGGAACACTGAAGCTTTCTTT
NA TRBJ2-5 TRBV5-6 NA CASSPPGRQETQYF TGTGCCAGCAGCCCTCCCGGGCGCCAAGAGACCCAGTACTTC
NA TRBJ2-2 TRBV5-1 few CASSLEGAHSLNTGELFF TGCGCCAGCAGCTTGGAAGGGGCCCATTCCCTTAACACCGGGGAGCTGTTTTTT
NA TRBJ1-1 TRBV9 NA CASSVVQGRTEAFF TGTGCCAGCAGCGTAGTTCAAGGACGCACTGAAGCTTTCTTT
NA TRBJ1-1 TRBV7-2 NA CASSLESQMNTEAFF TGTGCCAGCAGCTTAGAAAGCCAAATGAACACTGAAGCTTTCTTT
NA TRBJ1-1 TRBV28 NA CASSRHETEAFF TGTGCCAGCAGTCGACATGAAACTGAAGCTTTCTTT
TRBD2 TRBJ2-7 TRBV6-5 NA CASSTPGGGGYEQYF TGTGCCAGCAGTACCCCCGGCGGGGGGGGGTACGAGCAGTACTTC
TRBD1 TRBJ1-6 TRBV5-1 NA CASSLGTGGRESPLHF TGCGCCAGCAGCTTGGGGACAGGGGGCCGGGAATCACCCCTCCACTTT
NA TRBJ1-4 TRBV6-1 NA CASSDPVQGATTNEKLFF TGTGCCAGCAGTGATCCCGTTCAGGGCGCGACAACTAATGAAAAACTGTTTTTT
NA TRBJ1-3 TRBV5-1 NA CASSFTGGEFGNTIYF TGCGCCAGCAGCTTCACCGGGGGGGAATTTGGAAACACCATATATTTT
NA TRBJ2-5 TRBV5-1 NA CASSLGRDGLAQYF TGCGCCAGCAGCTTGGGGCGTGATGGGCTAGCCCAGTACTTC
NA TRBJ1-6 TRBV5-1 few CASSLEPMGHSPLHF TGCGCCAGCAGCTTGGAACCGATGGGGCATTCACCCCTCCACTTT
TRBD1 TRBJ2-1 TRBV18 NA CASSRSLGQIDEQFF TGTGCCAGCTCCCGCAGCTTGGGACAGATTGATGAGCAGTTCTTC
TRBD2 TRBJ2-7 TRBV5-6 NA CASSLGLAGSSYEQYF TGTGCCAGCAGCTTAGGGCTAGCGGGGAGCTCCTACGAGCAGTACTTC
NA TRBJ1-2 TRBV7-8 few CASSLATGPRGYGYTF TGTGCCAGCAGCTTAGCTACCGGGCCCCGGGGCTATGGCTACACCTTC
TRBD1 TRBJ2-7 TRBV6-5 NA CASSYSGRGTYEQYF TGTGCCAGCAGTTACTCGGGCAGGGGGACGTACGAGCAGTACTTC
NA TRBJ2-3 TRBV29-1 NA CSVEDPGRTDTQYF TGCAGCGTTGAAGATCCGGGCAGAACAGATACGCAGTATTTT
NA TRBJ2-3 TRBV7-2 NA CASSPHSTDTQYF TGTGCCAGCAGCCCCCATAGCACAGATACGCAGTATTTT
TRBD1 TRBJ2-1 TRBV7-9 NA CASSLVTGIGTNEQFF TGTGCCAGCAGCTTAGTGACAGGGATCGGAACTAATGAGCAGTTCTTC
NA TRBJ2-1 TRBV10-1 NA CASSESSRNEQFF TGCGCCAGCAGTGAGTCTTCGCGCAATGAGCAGTTCTTC
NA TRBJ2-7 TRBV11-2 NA CASSVRQVGLGAEQYF TGTGCCAGCAGCGTAAGACAGGTCGGACTGGGTGCCGAGCAGTACTTC
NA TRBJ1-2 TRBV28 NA CASSLGGGGSNYGYTF TGTGCCAGCAGTTTGGGGGGCGGGGGCAGTAACTATGGCTACACCTTC
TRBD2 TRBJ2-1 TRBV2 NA CASSRRGTSYNEQFF TGTGCCAGCAGCCGACGGGGGACTAGCTACAATGAGCAGTTCTTC
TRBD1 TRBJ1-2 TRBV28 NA CASSTGTGGDGYTF TGTGCCAGCAGTACGGGGACAGGGGGCGATGGCTACACCTTC
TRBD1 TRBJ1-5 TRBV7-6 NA CASSLGGGLGQPQHF TGTGCCAGCAGCTTAGGAGGGGGCTTGGGGCAGCCCCAGCATTTT
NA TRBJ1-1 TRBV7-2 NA CASSPGAANTEAFF TGTGCCAGCAGCCCCGGGGCAGCGAACACTGAAGCTTTCTTT
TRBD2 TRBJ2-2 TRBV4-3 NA CASSQGPGGNTGELFF TGCGCCAGCAGCCAAGGTCCGGGGGGAAACACCGGGGAGCTGTTTTTT
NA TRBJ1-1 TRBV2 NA CASRPHGGVPNIRTEAFF TGTGCCAGCAGACCCCATGGAGGGGTGCCAAATATTCGCACTGAAGCTTTCTTT
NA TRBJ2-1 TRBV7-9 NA CASSPDFRGDEQFF TGTGCCAGCAGCCCCGATTTTCGAGGTGATGAGCAGTTCTTC
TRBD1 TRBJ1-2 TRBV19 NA CASSQTGEVYGYTF TGTGCCAGTAGTCAGACAGGGGAGGTTTACGGCTACACCTTC